This paragraph covers one T cell receptor (beta chain) sequence. Its specificity is unknown. This sample was taken from a study of shared clonotypes between healthy human individuals. Study-level results: Deeper or shallower sequencing was expected to change how clonotypes are shared among donors.

CD45RO negativity and positive selection for CCR7 defined naive CD8 cells, a population that excluded terminally differentiated effector memory CD45RA+ cells. Donors, healthy HIV-negative adults, lacked recent acute infections or vaccinations. Everyone who donated was a Caucasian adult who lived in Nashville, Tennessee. The assay was immunoSEQ multiplex PCR, and TCRdb's table has in-frame clones only and misses some. The sample contains around 2,100,000 clones, about 95% of which appear only once. The ends were cut back, 3 bases at V and 1 base at J, with 10 bases in the middle. The V gene's germline CDR1 is SGHRS and CDR2 YFSETQ. The CDR3 is 14 amino acids.

The sequence came from a man aged 18 to 30 in good health. Sequenced material: naive CD8+ T cells sorted from blood. The chain is built from TRBV5-1 and TRBJ1-1; no clear D gene. CDR3 nucleotide sequence: TGCGCCAGCAGCTCCGGGCCACAGAACACTGAAGCTTTCTTT. Protein: CASSSGPQNTEAFF.